This TCR beta chain is drawn from a study of spatial heterogeneity in lung cancer. By proportion, this clonotype is medium-sized (0.01 to 0.1%). Its antigen is unidentified. TCRdb passed the 5' RACE reads through MiXCR, listing each CDR3 protein once. The data hold 1,500 to 2,000 distinct CDR3 sequences, with around 21% observed a single time. V shed 4 bases, J shed 6 bases, and the junction held 11 bases outside the gene matches. The CDR3 loop spans 16 amino acids. Germline-derived CDR1 and CDR2 are MNHNY and SVGAGI (reference sequence). Overall study findings and caveats: For tumor T cells, estimated coverage reached only approximately 7.7% (alpha) and roughly 14% (beta). Tumors with more nonsynonymous mutations had more expanded intratumoral alpha and beta TCRs.

Time point reported: sample taken at primary tumor resection. This specimen was lung tumor tissue, taken at surgery. The rearrangement uses TRBV6-6 and TRBJ2-1, with 8 positions matching TRBD1. The clonotype comes from a male donor with early-stage non-small cell lung cancer. The CDR3 coding sequence is TGTGCCAGCAGTTCCCGGACAGGGAAGGGAGTCAATGAGCAGTTCTTC. Protein product: CASSSRTGKGVNEQFF.